The rows below give T cell receptor beta chains drawn from one sample of a study of response to subunit inactivated influenza vaccine. TCRdb processed the RT-PCR reads anew with MiXCR; each CDR3 protein has one entry. The table has 500,000 to 550,000 distinct CDR3 sequences, under 25% seen once. The data were also submitted as part of a second study, on T cells expressing NK-cell markers.

Sequencing used CD4+ T cells sorted from PBMCs, obtained 11 to 12 days after vaccination. These receptors came from a man between 50 and 59 years old who received an inactivated influenza vaccine. Both conserved end residues are trimmed from each CDR3. Clone size is stated in some rows and not others, as once, few, many or a class when expanded.

j_call clone_size v_call cdr3_aa
TRBJ2-7 NA TRBV15 ATSRDRGRGEQY
TRBJ2-7 many TRBV2 ASSYGGNYEQY
TRBJ1-1 few TRBV5-1 ASSLLDTKNTEAF
TRBJ2-3 NA TRBV7-2 ASSTYTDTQY
TRBJ2-1 few TRBV7-2 ASSLNSHEQF
TRBJ2-3 NA TRBV20-1 SARDWAGSTDTQY
TRBJ2-1 NA TRBV6-7 ASINSVGTSLHEQF
TRBJ2-3 few TRBV4-3 ASSQVPGLAGVSSDTQY
TRBJ2-2 few TRBV6-5 ASSSSGTVGTGELF
TRBJ2-1 NA TRBV3-1 ASSFLPGLAGEYEQF
TRBJ1-5 NA TRBV20-1 SASLSGQGNQPQH
TRBJ2-1 few TRBV28 ASSSQLPRHMGYNEQF
TRBJ2-7 NA TRBV5-1 ASSEGPTGFSYEQY
TRBJ2-1 many TRBV4-2 ASSQGAGGRNEQF
TRBJ2-7 few TRBV4-2 ASSQELAGPYEQY
TRBJ2-5 few TRBV7-2 ASSLVTGGDETQY
TRBJ2-7 many TRBV7-2 ASSTLGYEQY
TRBJ2-3 few TRBV27 ASSLSYWTSGGLKKYTDTQY
TRBJ2-5 NA TRBV11-2 ASSRKGLAGVTSQETQY
TRBJ2-5 NA TRBV24-1 ATSGLTGTQY
TRBJ1-2 NA TRBV20-1 SAQPTGQGYGYT
TRBJ1-6 few TRBV3-1 ASSGDSPLH
TRBJ2-2 many TRBV5-1 ASRQGNTGELF
TRBJ2-3 many TRBV7-9 ASSVTHPGGADTQY